The rows below give T cell receptor beta chains drawn from one sample of a study of neurological immune-mediated disorders. TCRdb fed the 5' RACE reads into MiXCR, producing one record per CDR3 protein. The sample has 40,000 to 50,000 distinct CDR3 sequences, about 2% seen once. The sample comprised PBMCs. The receptors shown here come from a woman aged 40-49 years with multiple sclerosis. Each CDR3 is given with its conserved first and last residue. The order of the fields is clone size, J gene, V gene, D gene, CDR3 DNA, CDR3 protein. D genes are given only for firm matches. Clone size appears in some rows only: once, few, many, or a class for an expanded clone.

clone_size: few; j_call: TRBJ2-7; v_call: TRBV20-1; d_call: NA; cdr3_nt: TGCAGTGCTAGGCCCAGGCCAGAGCCCTACGAGCAGTACTTC; cdr3_aa: CSARPRPEPYEQYF
clone_size: many; j_call: TRBJ2-3; v_call: TRBV12-3/TRBV12-4; d_call: TRBD2; cdr3_nt: TGTGCCAGCAGTCCCCATAGCGGGGGTCCCACAGATACGCAGTATTTT; cdr3_aa: CASSPHSGGPTDTQYF
clone_size: many; j_call: TRBJ2-2; v_call: TRBV5-1; d_call: TRBD1; cdr3_nt: TGCGCCTCGGACAGGGGTGACACCGGGGAGCTGTTTTTT; cdr3_aa: CASDRGDTGELFF
clone_size: many; j_call: TRBJ1-6; v_call: TRBV28; d_call: NA; cdr3_nt: TGTGCCAGCAGGGGGCAGGGCCAGCAGAATTCACCCCTCCACTTT; cdr3_aa: CASRGQGQQNSPLHF
clone_size: many; j_call: TRBJ2-5; v_call: TRBV24-1; d_call: NA; cdr3_nt: TGTGCCACCAGTGCCAATCAGGGACCCCAAGAGACCCAGTACTTC; cdr3_aa: CATSANQGPQETQYF
clone_size: many; j_call: TRBJ1-4; v_call: TRBV7-9; d_call: TRBD1; cdr3_nt: TGTGCCAGCAGCACCAGGGGGAGTGAAAAACTGTTTTTT; cdr3_aa: CASSTRGSEKLFF
clone_size: many; j_call: TRBJ2-5; v_call: TRBV5-1; d_call: NA; cdr3_nt: TGCGCCAGCAGCTTTTCTGGTTCCCAAGAGACCCAGTACTTC; cdr3_aa: CASSFSGSQETQYF
clone_size: many; j_call: TRBJ1-1; v_call: TRBV11-2; d_call: TRBD1; cdr3_nt: TGTGCCAGCAGCTCCTCTACAGGGGTTGAGGCTTTCTTT; cdr3_aa: CASSSSTGVEAFF
clone_size: many; j_call: TRBJ2-3; v_call: TRBV9; d_call: TRBD2; cdr3_nt: TGTGCCAGCAGCGGATTCCTAGCGGGGGCTGATACGCAGTATTTT; cdr3_aa: CASSGFLAGADTQYF
clone_size: many; j_call: TRBJ1-2; v_call: TRBV12-3/TRBV12-4; d_call: NA; cdr3_nt: TGTGCCAGCAGTTTAGTAATAGGGAATGGCTACACCTTC; cdr3_aa: CASSLVIGNGYTF
clone_size: many; j_call: TRBJ1-1; v_call: TRBV24-1; d_call: NA; cdr3_nt: TGTGCCACCAGTGATTCCGGGACCCCTGAAGCTTTCTTT; cdr3_aa: CATSDSGTPEAFF
clone_size: many; j_call: TRBJ2-3; v_call: TRBV20-1; d_call: TRBD1; cdr3_nt: TGCAGTGTAAGGACAGGAACGGATACGCAGTATTTT; cdr3_aa: CSVRTGTDTQYF
clone_size: many; j_call: TRBJ2-4; v_call: TRBV20-1; d_call: NA; cdr3_nt: TGCAGTGCTAGGAAGGGGGGGGCGGGGTGGAACATTCAGTACTTC; cdr3_aa: CSARKGGAGWNIQYF
clone_size: many; j_call: TRBJ1-2; v_call: TRBV21-1; d_call: NA; cdr3_nt: TGTGCCAGCAGCATTAGGACCCCTTGGCCACATGGCTACACCTTC; cdr3_aa: CASSIRTPWPHGYTF
clone_size: many; j_call: TRBJ1-2; v_call: TRBV5-1; d_call: NA; cdr3_nt: TGCGCCAGCAGCTGGGGACTTGCTGACTACACCTTC; cdr3_aa: CASSWGLADYTF
clone_size: many; j_call: TRBJ2-1; v_call: TRBV29-1; d_call: NA; cdr3_nt: TGCAGCGGGGAATTTGCAGGGGCAAGCTACAATGAGCAGTTCTTC; cdr3_aa: CSGEFAGASYNEQFF
clone_size: many; j_call: TRBJ2-1; v_call: TRBV11-2; d_call: TRBD2; cdr3_nt: TGTGCCAGCAGCTTAGCGGGGGGTAGGAATGAGCAGTTCTTC; cdr3_aa: CASSLAGGRNEQFF
clone_size: many; j_call: TRBJ1-5; v_call: TRBV7-9; d_call: NA; cdr3_nt: TGTGCCAGCAGCTCCCGGGACAACAATCAGCCCCAGCATTTT; cdr3_aa: CASSSRDNNQPQHF
clone_size: many; j_call: TRBJ1-4; v_call: TRBV3-1; d_call: NA; cdr3_nt: TGTGCCAGCAGCCAAGTCGACGAAAAACTGTTTTTT; cdr3_aa: CASSQVDEKLFF
clone_size: many; j_call: TRBJ2-1; v_call: TRBV20-1; d_call: TRBD2; cdr3_nt: TGCAGTGCTCCCGATTCCGGGACTAGCTCCTACAATGAGCAGTTCTTC; cdr3_aa: CSAPDSGTSSYNEQFF
clone_size: many; j_call: TRBJ1-3; v_call: TRBV12-3/TRBV12-4; d_call: NA; cdr3_nt: TGTGCCAGCAGCCCTTACAGCGTCTCTGGAAACACCATATATTTT; cdr3_aa: CASSPYSVSGNTIYF
clone_size: many; j_call: TRBJ2-7; v_call: TRBV20-1; d_call: NA; cdr3_nt: TGCAGTGCGGAGATCCCCTGGGGACTGGGGTCCTACGAGCAGTACTTC; cdr3_aa: CSAEIPWGLGSYEQYF
clone_size: many; j_call: TRBJ1-5; v_call: TRBV20-1; d_call: NA; cdr3_nt: TGCAGTGCTAGGAAAAATAGCAATCAGCCCCAGCATTTT; cdr3_aa: CSARKNSNQPQHF
clone_size: few; j_call: TRBJ1-2; v_call: TRBV11-2; d_call: NA; cdr3_nt: TGTGCCAGCAGCTCAGGAGGCAGGGTATTAGGTTATGGCTACACCTTC; cdr3_aa: CASSSGGRVLGYGYTF
clone_size: NA; j_call: TRBJ2-3; v_call: TRBV20-1; d_call: NA; cdr3_nt: TGCAGTGCTTTCTCTACAGGGACAGATACGCAGTATTTT; cdr3_aa: CSAFSTGTDTQYF
clone_size: many; j_call: TRBJ1-1; v_call: TRBV6-6; d_call: NA; cdr3_nt: TGTGCCAGCGCAAGGGAAGGGAGGAACACTGAAGCTTTCTTT; cdr3_aa: CASAREGRNTEAFF
clone_size: many; j_call: TRBJ2-5; v_call: TRBV11-2; d_call: TRBD2; cdr3_nt: TGTGCCAGCAGCTTAGGCGGACGGGGGGAAGAGACCCAGTACTTC; cdr3_aa: CASSLGGRGEETQYF
clone_size: many; j_call: TRBJ1-2; v_call: TRBV5-1; d_call: NA; cdr3_nt: TGCGCCAGCAGCTTGGGTGTGCAACTAAATGGCTACACCTTC; cdr3_aa: CASSLGVQLNGYTF
clone_size: many; j_call: TRBJ2-7; v_call: TRBV6-1; d_call: NA; cdr3_nt: TGTGCCAGCAGTGAAGCCCTTGGAGCAGCTTCCTACGAGCAGTACTTC; cdr3_aa: CASSEALGAASYEQYF
clone_size: many; j_call: TRBJ1-2; v_call: TRBV10-3; d_call: NA; cdr3_nt: TGTGCCATCAGTGAAGGATTTGTTAGGGATGGCTACACCTTC; cdr3_aa: CAISEGFVRDGYTF
clone_size: many; j_call: TRBJ1-1; v_call: TRBV20-1; d_call: NA; cdr3_nt: TGCAGTGCTCCCGGGGGCTGGGGAAGCGTGAACACTGAAGCTTTCTTT; cdr3_aa: CSAPGGWGSVNTEAFF
clone_size: many; j_call: TRBJ1-2; v_call: TRBV3-1; d_call: TRBD1; cdr3_nt: TGTGCCAGCAGCCACGACGGGACAGGTCCTCCCGGTGGCTACACCTTC; cdr3_aa: CASSHDGTGPPGGYTF
clone_size: many; j_call: TRBJ1-2; v_call: TRBV5-1; d_call: NA; cdr3_nt: TGCGCCAGCAGCTTGGACAGCAGTAACTATGGCTACACCTTC; cdr3_aa: CASSLDSSNYGYTF
clone_size: many; j_call: TRBJ2-5; v_call: TRBV9; d_call: NA; cdr3_nt: TGTGCCAGCAGCTTTGGGGGTAGTCGAGAGACCCAGTACTTC; cdr3_aa: CASSFGGSRETQYF
clone_size: many; j_call: TRBJ1-2; v_call: TRBV5-1; d_call: TRBD1; cdr3_nt: TGCGCCAGCAGCTCGGACAGGGTTGGCTACACCTTC; cdr3_aa: CASSSDRVGYTF
clone_size: many; j_call: TRBJ2-7; v_call: TRBV19; d_call: NA; cdr3_nt: TGTGCCAGTAGCCTTACGACGGGAGACTACGAGCAGTACTTC; cdr3_aa: CASSLTTGDYEQYF
clone_size: many; j_call: TRBJ1-1; v_call: TRBV4-1; d_call: TRBD1; cdr3_nt: TGCGCCAGCAGCCTTATAGTACAGGGGACTGAAGCTTTCTTT; cdr3_aa: CASSLIVQGTEAFF
clone_size: many; j_call: TRBJ1-1; v_call: TRBV3-1; d_call: NA; cdr3_nt: TGTGCCAGCAGCCCCCTACTGGGAACTGAAGCTTTCTTT; cdr3_aa: CASSPLLGTEAFF
clone_size: many; j_call: TRBJ1-2; v_call: TRBV5-1; d_call: NA; cdr3_nt: TGCGCCAGCAGCTTGGAGGCCTTTCGAGGCTACACCTTC; cdr3_aa: CASSLEAFRGYTF
clone_size: many; j_call: TRBJ2-5; v_call: TRBV5-5; d_call: TRBD1; cdr3_nt: TGTGCCAGCATGGACAGGGGCGAGACCCAGTACTTC; cdr3_aa: CASMDRGETQYF
clone_size: many; j_call: TRBJ1-6; v_call: TRBV5-1; d_call: TRBD1; cdr3_nt: TGCGCCAGCAGCTCCGGGACAGCTTATAATTCACCCCTCCACTTT; cdr3_aa: CASSSGTAYNSPLHF
clone_size: many; j_call: TRBJ1-1; v_call: TRBV20-1; d_call: TRBD1; cdr3_nt: TGCAGTGCTAGGGGTCGGACAGGGAGGCCTGAAGCTTTCTTT; cdr3_aa: CSARGRTGRPEAFF
clone_size: many; j_call: TRBJ2-2; v_call: TRBV5-1; d_call: NA; cdr3_nt: TGCGCCAGCAGCGGGCTTTCGAACACCGGGGAGCTGTTTTTT; cdr3_aa: CASSGLSNTGELFF
clone_size: many; j_call: TRBJ2-2; v_call: TRBV19; d_call: TRBD2; cdr3_nt: TGTGCCAGTAATAGCGGGGTTAACACCGGGGAGCTGTTTTTT; cdr3_aa: CASNSGVNTGELFF
clone_size: many; j_call: TRBJ2-2; v_call: TRBV30; d_call: NA; cdr3_nt: TGTGCCTGGAGTTCGTGGAACACCGGGGAGCTGTTTTTT; cdr3_aa: CAWSSWNTGELFF
clone_size: many; j_call: TRBJ2-1; v_call: TRBV4-1; d_call: TRBD1; cdr3_nt: TGCGCCAGCAGCTCCCCTGGACAGGGTATACGGCAGTTCTTC; cdr3_aa: CASSSPGQGIRQFF
clone_size: many; j_call: TRBJ1-2; v_call: TRBV2; d_call: NA; cdr3_nt: TGTGCCAGTGGGGCCCGTACTACTAACTATGGCTACACCTTC; cdr3_aa: CASGARTTNYGYTF
clone_size: many; j_call: TRBJ2-3; v_call: TRBV20-1; d_call: NA; cdr3_nt: TGCAGTGCCGAAGGCGCCCCACTCCCGAGCACAGATACGCAGTATTTT; cdr3_aa: CSAEGAPLPSTDTQYF
clone_size: many; j_call: TRBJ1-1; v_call: TRBV6-1; d_call: NA; cdr3_nt: TGTGCCAGCAGTGAAATAAAGGTTAAGAACACTGAAGCTTTCTTT; cdr3_aa: CASSEIKVKNTEAFF
clone_size: many; j_call: TRBJ2-5; v_call: TRBV24-1; d_call: TRBD1; cdr3_nt: TGTGCCACCAGTGGTACAGGGGCGGAGACCCAGTACTTC; cdr3_aa: CATSGTGAETQYF
clone_size: many; j_call: TRBJ1-6; v_call: TRBV20-1; d_call: NA; cdr3_nt: TGCAGTGCTAGAGCTGCCAATCAAGGCTATAATTCACCCCTCCACTTT; cdr3_aa: CSARAANQGYNSPLHF
clone_size: many; j_call: TRBJ1-2; v_call: TRBV5-6; d_call: NA; cdr3_nt: TGTGCCAGCAGCTCCGACGTGAACTATGGCTACACCTTC; cdr3_aa: CASSSDVNYGYTF
clone_size: many; j_call: TRBJ2-7; v_call: TRBV3-1; d_call: NA; cdr3_nt: TGTGCCAGCAGCCAAGATCTTTGGGGTACCTCCTACGAGCAGTACTTC; cdr3_aa: CASSQDLWGTSYEQYF
clone_size: many; j_call: TRBJ2-3; v_call: TRBV20-1; d_call: NA; cdr3_nt: TGCAGTGCGCACAGGGCAGATACGCAGTATTTT; cdr3_aa: CSAHRADTQYF
clone_size: many; j_call: TRBJ1-4; v_call: TRBV7-3; d_call: TRBD1; cdr3_nt: TGTGCCAGCGCGACAGGGATCGGAGAAAAACTGTTTTTT; cdr3_aa: CASATGIGEKLFF
clone_size: many; j_call: TRBJ2-1; v_call: TRBV5-1; d_call: NA; cdr3_nt: TGCGCCAGCAGCTTGGAACGGGCGGGTAATGAGCAGTTCTTC; cdr3_aa: CASSLERAGNEQFF
clone_size: many; j_call: TRBJ2-1; v_call: TRBV5-1; d_call: TRBD2; cdr3_nt: TGCGCCAGCAGCTTGGAGCGGGGAGACTACAATGAGCAGTTCTTC; cdr3_aa: CASSLERGDYNEQFF
clone_size: many; j_call: TRBJ1-2; v_call: TRBV7-2; d_call: NA; cdr3_nt: TGTGCCAGCAGCCCACGTACGACTTTCCCCGGCTATGGCTACACCTTC; cdr3_aa: CASSPRTTFPGYGYTF
clone_size: many; j_call: TRBJ1-1; v_call: TRBV5-1; d_call: TRBD1; cdr3_nt: TGCGCCAGCAGCTTCACAGGGGGTGGGAACACTGAAGCTTTCTTT; cdr3_aa: CASSFTGGGNTEAFF